The 20 T cell receptor beta chains reported below all come from one sample, sequenced in a study of blood T cell repertoires in COVID-19. Assay used: immunoSEQ multiplex PCR; TCRdb lists only in-frame clones, some missing. The sample has 30,000 to 40,000 clones; 88% are singletons. Source material: peripheral blood. Receptor source: a woman in her seventies with active COVID-19.

A single count supports this clone. The V call is TRBV28, the J call TRBJ2-7, with 12 bases aligning to TRBD1. Germline CDR1 reads MDHEN; CDR2 reads SYDVKM. The CDR3 is 16 residues long. J lost 5 bases, V lost 7 bases, and 12 bases had no gene match. As DNA, the CDR3 is TGTGCCAGCACCCCATCCCAGGGACAGGGGGCGGACGAGCAGTACTTC. Translation: CASTPSQGQGADEQYF.

This clone was detected only once. Here the CDR3 DNA reads TGTGCCAGCAGTCCCGGTAAAGCCCCAGAGACCCAGTACTTC. This codes for CASSPGKAPETQYF. The V call is TRBV3-1 (or the pseudogene TRBV3-2), the J call TRBJ2-5; D unresolved. This CDR3 contains 14 residues. CDR1 LGHDT and CDR2 YNNKEL come from the germline V gene (reference sequence). Trimming cost V 6 bases and J 4 bases, with 15 bases left between them.

The J gene is TRBJ1-2, the V gene TRBV4-3, with TRBD1 as a possible D gene (6 bases). Germline loops: CDR1 LGHNA, CDR2 YSLEER. Trimming took off 2 bases at V and 4 bases at J, with 11 bases between the two ends. The CDR3 runs 14 residues. CDR3 DNA sequence: TGCGCCAGCAGCCAAAAGGGGGTGACCTATGGCTACACCTTC. This encodes CASSQKGVTYGYTF.

This chain links TRBV7-9 with TRBJ2-3; TRBD2 might be the D (7 bases). This CDR3 contains 16 residues. Between the trimmed V and J ends, which lost 7 bases and 6 bases, there was a span of 23 bases. CDR1 SEHNR and CDR2 FQNEAQ come from the germline V gene (reference sequence). Here the CDR3 DNA reads TGTGCCAGCACACACGGACACCGGGGGGCGGGTGATACGCAGTATTTT. Translated, it gives CASTHGHRGAGDTQYF.

The V call is TRBV7-2, the J call TRBJ1-1; the D gene is possibly TRBD1 (6 bases). The CDR3 covers 15 residues. Trimming removed 5 bases from V and 4 bases from J, with 17 bases in between. Per germline, CDR1 SGHTA and CDR2 FQGNSA. CDR3 in DNA: TGTGCCAGCAGCCCAGCAATGGGGGCTGTCACTGAAGCTTTCTTT. Translating gives CASSPAMGAVTEAFF. Combining the CDR3 with reference TRBV7-2 and TRBJ1-1 gives the whole variable domain GAGVSQSPSNKVTEKGKDVELRCDPISGHTALYWYRQSLGQGLEFLIYFQGNSAPDKSGLPSDRFSAERTGGSVSTLTIQRTQQEDSAVYLCASSPAMGAVTEAFFGQGTRLTVV.

V gene TRBV10-3 combines with J gene TRBJ2-5, with 10 bases matching TRBD1. The CDR3 sequence is 14 residues long. Per germline, CDR1 ENHRY and CDR2 SYGVKD. The junction had 7 bases not matched to a gene; V was cut back by 8 bases and J by 4 bases. The CDR3 here is CAISGTGAGETQYF. CDR3 bases: TGTGCCATCTCCGGGACAGGGGCCGGAGAGACCCAGTACTTC.

The chain has TRBV5-1 and TRBJ1-2; D remains unclear. The CDR3 runs 12 residues. Germline V gene data show CDR1 as SGHRS and CDR2 as YFSETQ. Trimming stripped 3 bases from V and 5 bases from J, with 8 bases between. The CDR3 nucleotides read TGCGCCAGCAGCTCCTCGGGTTATGGCTACACCTTC. It yields the protein CASSSSGYGYTF.

The CDR3, as DNA: TGTGCCACCAGCTTGACAGGGGAAACAGATACGCAGTATTTT. Translated: CATSLTGETDTQYF. This chain links TRBV15 with TRBJ2-3, with 8 bases aligning to TRBD1. J lost 3 bases, V lost 5 bases, and 4 bases had no gene match. Germline V lookup: CDR1 LNHNV, CDR2 YYDKDF (reference sequence). This CDR3 has 14 amino acids.

V usage is TRBV7-8 and J usage is TRBJ2-1; 9 nucleotides match TRBD1. With V trimmed by 4 bases and J by 0 bases, 7 bases remained unmatched. The CDR3 has 17 residues. CDR1 and CDR2 (germline): SGHVS, FQNEAQ. The CDR3 protein is CASSSSRDRASYNEQFF. In nucleotides, the CDR3 is TGTGCCAGCAGCTCAAGCCGGGACAGGGCCTCCTACAATGAGCAGTTCTTC.

V is TRBV5-5 and J is TRBJ2-7; 7 positions match TRBD1. Germline V gives CDR1 SGHKS, CDR2 YYEKEE (reference sequence). The trim removed 0 bases at V and 3 bases at J, leaving 6 bases unmatched. CDR3 size: 15 residues. CDR3: CASSLELAGGYEQYF. CDR3 DNA: TGTGCCAGCAGCTTGGAACTCGCAGGGGGCTACGAGCAGTACTTC.

This chain joins TRBV5-1 and TRBJ2-2; tentatively, D is TRBD1 (7 bases). Between the trimmed V and J ends, which lost 4 bases and 6 bases, there was a span of 19 bases. This CDR3 has 16 residues. Per the germline V gene, CDR1 is SGHRS and CDR2 is YFSETQ. The CDR3 region is CASSDSVARGAGELFF. CDR3 nucleotides: TGCGCCAGCAGCGATTCAGTGGCCAGGGGGGCCGGGGAGCTGTTTTTT.

The chain employs TRBV5-4 and TRBJ2-7; 9 bases are a match to TRBD2. The junction had 6 bases not matched to a gene; V was cut back by 4 bases and J by 4 bases. CDR1 is SGHNT and CDR2 is YYREEE in the germline V gene (reference sequence). CDR3 length: 14 residues. The CDR3 loop reads CASSPAGGGYEQYF. CDR3 DNA: TGTGCCAGCAGCCCAGCGGGGGGCGGATACGAGCAGTACTTC.

The rearrangement joins TRBV3-1 (or the pseudogene TRBV3-2) to TRBJ2-3; D is unclear. Per the germline V gene, CDR1 is LGHDT and CDR2 is YNNKEL (reference sequence). The CDR3 runs to 14 residues. V lost 0 bases to trimming and J lost 2 bases, with 6 bases between them. CDR3 nucleotides: TGTGCCAGCAGCCAAGAGGCCATCACAGATACGCAGTATTTT. Protein product: CASSQEAITDTQYF.

DNA of the CDR3: TGCGCCAGCAGCCAAGTTCGGCTCGGTCTTGCGGGGGGGATGGCCCAGTACTTC. It encodes CASSQVRLGLAGGMAQYF. The V call is TRBV4-1, the J call TRBJ2-5; 9 nucleotides match TRBD2. The V gene's germline CDR1 is MGHRA and CDR2 YSYEKL. The CDR3 contains 18 residues. With 1 base clipped from V and 9 bases from J, the junction kept 18 bases outside the gene matches.

V is TRBV19 and J is TRBJ2-3; the match to TRBD2 covers 7 bases. This CDR3 has 12 residues. Trimming removed 6 bases from V and 6 bases from J; junction bases left unmatched: 3. CDR1 and CDR2 from the germline V gene are LNHDA and SQIVND (reference sequence). The CDR3 coding sequence is TGTGCCAGTAGAATTAGCGGGGATACGCAGTATTTT. This gives the protein CASRISGDTQYF.

This clone has only a few counts. The chain employs TRBV7-9 and TRBJ1-1; D might be TRBD1 (6 bases). CDR3 length: 16 amino acids. Germline V gene sequence: CDR1 SEHNR, CDR2 FQNEAQ (reference sequence). Between the trimmed V and J ends, which lost 5 bases and 2 bases, there was a span of 18 bases. The CDR3: CASSPPGATLNTEAFF. The DNA of the CDR3 is TGTGCCAGCAGCCCTCCAGGGGCCACACTAAACACTGAAGCTTTCTTT.

Details on this clone: Other DNA sequences in this sample translate to the same CDR3. The chain has TRBV4-2 and TRBJ1-2; the D gene is possibly TRBD1 (5 bases). CDR1 and CDR2 (germline): LGHNA, YNFKEQ. Trimming took off 0 bases at V and 2 bases at J, with 7 bases between the two ends. The CDR3 spans 14 residues. The CDR3 loop reads CASSQDRGNYGYTF. Here the CDR3 DNA reads TGTGCCAGCAGCCAAGATCGGGGGAACTATGGCTACACCTTC.

J is TRBJ2-7 and V is TRBV28; maybe TRBD1 (8 bases). V gave up 5 bases and J gave up 6 bases, with 17 bases separating them. This CDR3 region has 14 residues. Germline values: CDR1 MDHEN, CDR2 SYDVKM. CDR3: CASSPPDREGEQYF. CDR3 nucleotide sequence: TGTGCCAGCAGTCCCCCGGACAGGGAGGGCGAGCAGTACTTC.

The chain uses TRBV27 and TRBJ1-2; possible D gene TRBD1, 5 bases. The germline V and J ends were trimmed by 10 bases and 8 bases, with 20 bases remaining between them. In germline, CDR1 is MNHEY, CDR2 SMNVEV (reference sequence). The CDR3 extends over 13 amino acids. In nucleotides, the CDR3 is TGTGCCACCACCCCGGGGGGGAGAAAGGGCTACACCTTC. It specifies CATTPGGRKGYTF.

V and J are TRBV28 and TRBJ1-4; TRBD1 is a possible D gene (6 bases). Germline V gene data show CDR1 as MDHEN and CDR2 as SYDVKM. The V and J ends lost 5 bases and 2 bases respectively, with 9 bases between them. The CDR3 is made up of 14 amino acids. The CDR3 sequence is CASSPGQTNEKLFF. The CDR3 DNA follows: TGTGCCAGCAGTCCCGGACAGACTAATGAAAAACTGTTTTTT. The variable domain in full, with the rest retrieved from reference TRBV28 and TRBJ1-4, is DVKVTQSSRYLVKRTGEKVFLECVQDMDHENMFWYRQDPGLGLRLIYFSYDVKMKEKGDIPEGYSVSREKKERFSLILESASTNQTSMYLCASSPGQTNEKLFFGSGTQLSVL.